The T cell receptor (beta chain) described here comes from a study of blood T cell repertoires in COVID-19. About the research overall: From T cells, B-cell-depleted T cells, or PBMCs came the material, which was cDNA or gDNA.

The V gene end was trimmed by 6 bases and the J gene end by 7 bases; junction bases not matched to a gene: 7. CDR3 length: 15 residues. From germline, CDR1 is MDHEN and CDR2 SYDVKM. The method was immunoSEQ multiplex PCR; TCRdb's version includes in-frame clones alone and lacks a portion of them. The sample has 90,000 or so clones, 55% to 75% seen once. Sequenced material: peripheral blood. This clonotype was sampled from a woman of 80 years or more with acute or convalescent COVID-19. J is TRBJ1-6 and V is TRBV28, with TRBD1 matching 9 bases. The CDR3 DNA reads TGTGCCAGCAGCTCGGGACAGGGAAAAAATTCACCCCTCCACTTT. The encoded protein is CASSSGQGKNSPLHF.